This T cell receptor (beta chain) was sequenced in a study of T-cell reconstitution after alpha-beta-depleted transplantation in children. Study-wide results and limits: Approximately two months post-transplant, alpha-beta T cells reportedly originated from several hundred expanded graft clones. The high TCRbeta diversity at day 60 in some patients came from surviving recipient T cells and thymic progenitors.

A TCRbeta library incorporating unique molecular identifiers was prepared. TCRdb re-called the PCR reads through MiXCR, storing one row per CDR3 protein. The sample carries approximately 650,000 distinct CDR3 sequences, less than 15% recorded once. The table lists this clonotype with many counts. Antigen: not known. The CDR3 sequence is 15 residues long. Germline V gene sequence: CDR1 DFQATT, CDR2 SNEGSKA (reference sequence). The ends lost 3 bases at V and 0 bases at J; junction bases unmatched: 3. The source of this sequence is a girl aged 2 to 9 with congenital amegakaryocytic thrombocytopenia, due to receive a stem cell transplant. The sample in question was PBMCs, obtained before TCRalphabeta/CD19-depleted stem cell transplant. J is TRBJ2-1 and V is TRBV20-1, with 9 bases lining up with TRBD1. CDR3 in amino acids: CSARDRGSSYNEQFF. CDR3 nucleotides: TGCAGTGCTAGGGACAGGGGCTCCTCCTACAATGAGCAGTTCTTC.